A single sample gave rise to the 11 T cell receptor beta chains below, sequenced in a study of beta chain features in type 1 diabetes. Of the isolated RNA, all was reverse transcribed, and so the sequenced material was expressed TCRB transcripts. Clones were read by immunoSEQ multiplex PCR, and TCRdb kept only the in-frame ones, dropping some. The table has 130,000 to 150,000 clones, around a tenth seen once. Sequencing was done on a sample of central memory CD4+ T cells from blood. The receptors derive from a man younger than 35 in good health.

This chain connects TRBV7-2 to TRBJ2-5, with a weak D call TRBD1 (5 bases). Germline lookup yields CDR1 SGHTA and CDR2 FQGNSA. V gave up 7 bases and J gave up 0 bases, with 9 bases separating them. The length of the CDR3 is 13 residues. CDR3 in amino acids: CASTDSYQETQYF. The CDR3 nucleotides are TGTGCCAGCACCGACAGTTACCAAGAGACCCAGTACTTC.

This chain connects TRBV9 to TRBJ1-2; 10 bases are a match to TRBD1. Germline V gene lookup returns CDR1 SGDLS and CDR2 YYNGEE. Germline trimming cut 4 bases from V and 4 bases from J; bases unmatched to any gene: 10. The CDR3 has 16 amino acids. The CDR3: CASSPRDRGLRYGYTF. The CDR3 coding sequence is TGTGCCAGCAGCCCCCGGGACAGGGGATTGCGCTATGGCTACACCTTC.

V usage is TRBV6-5 and J usage is TRBJ2-7; 8 bases agree with TRBD2. Germline-derived CDR1 and CDR2 are MNHEY and SVGAGI. The CDR3 consists of 14 residues. With V trimmed by 6 bases and J by 5 bases, 9 bases remained unmatched. CDR3 loop: CASSLRGGRNEQYF. Written as DNA, the CDR3 is TGTGCCAGCAGCCTCCGGGGGGGCCGGAACGAGCAGTACTTC.

This clone has only a few counts. The CDR3 coding sequence is TGTGCCAGCAGTCCGGACACCCCACCCTATGGCTACACCTTC. This translates into CASSPDTPPYGYTF. The chain carries TRBV5-4 and TRBJ1-2; possibly TRBD1 for D (5 bases). Per germline, CDR1 SGHNT and CDR2 YYREEE (reference sequence). The CDR3 spans 14 residues. Trimming took 5 bases from V and 4 from J, leaving 15 bases between them.

This sequence joins TRBV5-4 and TRBJ2-6; the D gene is possibly TRBD1 (6 bases). The germline V and J ends were trimmed by 4 bases and 0 bases, with 14 bases remaining between them. Germline V gene sequence: CDR1 SGHNT, CDR2 YYREEE (reference sequence). This CDR3 region has 17 residues. In DNA, the CDR3 is TGTGCCAGCAGCGCCAATGACAGGCCCTCTGGGGCCAACGTCCTGACTTTC. It codes for CASSANDRPSGANVLTF.

The table lists this clone with a few counts. This sequence joins TRBV7-2 and TRBJ1-2; 10 nucleotides match TRBD1. The CDR3 has 16 residues. V was clipped by 4 bases and J by 4 bases; unmatched bases: 9. Per the germline V gene, CDR1 is SGHTA and CDR2 is FQGNSA. The CDR3 region has the DNA TGTGCCAGCAGCTCTGACGGACAGGGGGATGCCTATGGCTACACCTTC. Amino acid sequence: CASSSDGQGDAYGYTF. Full variable domain (outside the CDR3, taken from reference TRBV7-2 and TRBJ1-2): GAGVSQSPSNKVTEKGKDVELRCDPISGHTALYWYRQSLGQGLEFLIYFQGNSAPDKSGLPSDRFSAERTGGSVSTLTIQRTQQEDSAVYLCASSSDGQGDAYGYTFGSGTRLTVV.

The chain combines TRBV4-2 with TRBJ2-7; 14 bases line up with TRBD2. Germline CDR1 reads LGHNA; CDR2 reads YNFKEQ. Unmatched junction bases numbered 10, after V lost 1 base and J lost 5 bases. The CDR3 runs to 18 residues. The CDR3 protein is CASSQVGLAGGRGNEQYF. CDR3 nucleotide sequence: TGTGCCAGCAGCCAAGTCGGACTAGCGGGGGGCCGAGGGAACGAGCAGTACTTC.

V usage is TRBV6-6 and J usage is TRBJ2-3; possibly TRBD1 for D (6 bases). Germline values: CDR1 MNHNY, CDR2 SVGAGI (reference sequence). This CDR3 spans 16 amino acids. Trimming stripped 6 bases from V and 1 base from J, with 17 bases between. This CDR3 is CASSPQGPGGTDTQYF. The CDR3 coding sequence is TGTGCCAGCAGCCCTCAGGGGCCAGGGGGCACAGATACGCAGTATTTT.

This clone was recorded a few times. Relative to the germline gene, one junction end is altered; a read error may explain this. The V gene is TRBV7-8, the J gene TRBJ2-3, with 7 bases fitting TRBD2. Germline CDR1 reads SGHVS; CDR2 reads FQNEAQ. The CDR3 sequence is 17 residues long. CDR3 loop: CASSLAPTSGATNTQYF. DNA of the CDR3: TGTGCCAGCAGCTTAGCTCCCACCAGCGGGGCCACAAATACGCAGTATTTT.

The V and J genes are TRBV2 and TRBJ1-6, with a tentative D call TRBD1 (5 bases). The CDR3 totals 15 residues. The V and J ends lost 3 bases and 1 base respectively, with 7 bases between them. In germline, CDR1 is SNHLY, CDR2 FYNNEI. This chain's CDR3 is CASSDRESYNSPLHF. CDR3 nucleotide sequence: TGTGCCAGCAGTGACAGGGAATCCTATAATTCACCCCTCCACTTT.

This clone was seen at least ten times. The chain employs TRBV7-2 and TRBJ2-7; 10 bases line up with TRBD1. The trim removed 5 bases at V and 5 bases at J, leaving 9 bases unmatched. Germline CDR1 is SGHTA and CDR2 is FQGNSA. This CDR3 is built from 15 residues. CDR3: CASSTTAGQGNEQYF. CDR3 in DNA: TGTGCCAGCAGCACAACCGCGGGACAGGGGAACGAGCAGTACTTC.